The 26 T cell receptor beta chains below come from one sample, sequenced in a study of Tregs in tolerant kidney transplant recipients. The protocol was immunoSEQ multiplex PCR, while the TCRdb copy is restricted to in-frame clones and leaves out a portion. Of roughly 64,000 clones detected, roughly 98% appear once; the ten largest clones hold nearly 0.35%. The specimen was Tregs from blood, collected before the transplant. The receptors stem from a human donor who received a combined kidney and bone marrow transplant.

This CDR3 reads CASSPIQGADTEAFF. The CDR3 coding sequence is TGTGCCAGCTCACCTATTCAGGGGGCGGACACTGAAGCTTTCTTT. The V and J genes are TRBV18 and TRBJ1-1; TRBD1 agrees at 8 bases. The germline gives CDR1 KGHSH, CDR2 LQKENI. There are 15 residues in the CDR3. The V and J ends lost 3 bases and 3 bases, in that order; junction bases with no gene match: 6.

The chain employs TRBV2 and TRBJ2-1; 8 bases agree with TRBD2. Germline CDR1 SNHLY, CDR2 FYNNEI. This CDR3 is 15 amino acids long. V was pared by 7 bases and J by 0 bases, with 5 bases of the junction left unmatched. CDR3 nucleotide sequence: TGTGCCAGCAAACTACTAGCGGCCTCCTACAATGAGCAGTTCTTC. Translating gives CASKLLAASYNEQFF.

The rearrangement links TRBV10-3 to TRBJ2-7, with a tentative D call TRBD2 (6 bases). Germline assignment: CDR1 ENHRY and CDR2 SYGVKD. Trimming took 4 bases from V and 6 from J, leaving 16 bases between them. The CDR3 totals 14 residues. The CDR3 nucleotides read TGTGCCATCAGTGGCGGGACTCCTCAGGGCGAGCAGTACTTC. It translates to CAISGGTPQGEQYF.

The chain is built from TRBV10-2 and TRBJ2-7, with D tentatively TRBD2 (5 bases). This CDR3 has 14 residues. Trimming removed 9 bases at V and 7 bases at J, with 22 bases between. CDR1 is WSHSY, CDR2 SAAADI, per germline. The CDR3 loop reads CASLGDEGLREQYF. CDR3 nucleotides: TGCGCCAGTCTTGGTGATGAGGGTTTGAGGGAGCAGTACTTC.

In its sample, this clone was seen once. This chain connects TRBV29-1 to TRBJ2-7, with 7 bases lining up with TRBD1. With 5 bases clipped from V and 4 bases from J, the junction kept 5 bases outside the gene matches. Germline CDR1 and CDR2: SQVTM and ANQGSEA. This CDR3 contains 12 residues. CDR3 loop: CSVTRTGYEQYF. In DNA, the CDR3 is TGCAGCGTTACCAGGACAGGATACGAGCAGTACTTC.

This clone was recorded only once. The chain recombines TRBV19 with TRBJ1-2; 7 positions agree with TRBD1. J was trimmed by 8 bases and V by 6 bases; bases with no gene match: 12. Germline-derived CDR1 and CDR2 are LNHDA and SQIVND (reference sequence). The CDR3 sequence is 14 residues long. This CDR3 reads CASSPGQDQRGYTF. The CDR3 DNA reads TGTGCCAGTAGCCCAGGACAGGACCAGAGGGGCTACACCTTC.

The chain employs TRBV4-3 and TRBJ2-1; tentatively, D is TRBD1 (5 bases). The V gene's germline CDR1 is LGHNA and CDR2 YSLEER. This CDR3 region has 16 residues. V was trimmed by 0 bases and J by 0 bases, leaving 9 bases between them. The CDR3 sequence is CASSQDSTVSYNEQFF. DNA for the CDR3: TGCGCCAGCAGCCAAGACTCGACAGTCTCCTACAATGAGCAGTTCTTC.

The chain links TRBV11-2 to TRBJ2-7, with a possible D match to TRBD2 (6 bases). V lost 1 base to trimming and J lost 4 bases, with 14 bases between them. There are 15 residues in the CDR3. Germline V CDR1 and CDR2: SGHAT, FQNNGV. This chain's CDR3 is CASSLVRGGEYEQYF. CDR3 DNA: TGTGCCAGCAGCTTAGTACGCGGAGGGGAATACGAGCAGTACTTC.

This chain joins TRBV5-1 and TRBJ2-1; 9 bases fit TRBD1. Germline values: CDR1 SGHRS, CDR2 YFSETQ. The CDR3 extends over 16 amino acids. The trim removed 2 bases at V and 9 bases at J, leaving 12 bases unmatched. CDR3 coding DNA: TGCGCCAGCAGCTTACGGACCGGGACAGGGTTCACTGAGCAGTTCTTC. Translating gives CASSLRTGTGFTEQFF. The variable domain in full, with the rest retrieved from reference TRBV5-1 and TRBJ2-1, is KAGVTQTPRYLIKTRGQQVTLSCSPISGHRSVSWYQQTPGQGLQFLFEYFSETQRNKGNFPGRFSGRQFSNSRSEMNVSTLELGDSALYLCASSLRTGTGFTEQFFGPGTRLTVL.

V and J are TRBV6-1 and TRBJ2-2, with 12 bases that match TRBD2. The CDR3 has 18 residues. Trimming at V came to 1 base and at J to 7 bases, leaving 10 bases not matched to a gene. Germline V gene data show CDR1 as MNHNS and CDR2 as SASEGT. The DNA for the CDR3 is TGTGCCAGCAGTGAAGGGGGCCTAGCGGGGGGGCCTCACGGGGAGCTGTTTTTT. It encodes CASSEGGLAGGPHGELFF.

Only one count was recorded for this clone. The chain carries TRBV4-2 and TRBJ2-5; the D gene is possibly TRBD1 (5 bases). The CDR3 sequence is 16 residues long. The germline V gene encodes CDR1 LGHNA and CDR2 YNFKEQ. V was trimmed by 1 base and J by 5 bases, leaving 17 bases between them. CDR3 sequence reads: CASSQGSGAFLETQYF. The DNA for the CDR3 is TGTGCCAGCAGCCAAGGGTCTGGGGCTTTCTTGGAGACCCAGTACTTC.

CDR3 coding DNA: TGTGCCATCAGTGAAGGAGGCGGGAGGAGCTCCTACGAGCAGTACTTC. This codes for CAISEGGGRSSYEQYF. The J gene is TRBJ2-7, the V gene TRBV10-3; 8 bases are shared with TRBD2. Trimming cost V 3 bases and J 0 bases; bases outside gene matches: 7. Germline values: CDR1 ENHRY, CDR2 SYGVKD. The CDR3 is 16 residues long.

Here the CDR3 reads CASGRGSEQYF. The CDR3 DNA sequence: TGTGCCAGTGGAAGGGGATCCGAGCAGTACTTC. The genes are TRBV6-5 and TRBJ2-7; possible D gene TRBD1, 5 bases. The CDR3 totals 11 residues. V lost 9 bases to trimming and J lost 6 bases, with 12 bases between them. Germline-derived CDR1 and CDR2 are MNHEY and SVGAGI.

The V call is TRBV5-1, the J call TRBJ2-1; 10 bases map to TRBD1. V lost 6 bases, J lost 4 bases, and 4 bases stayed unmatched. Germline assignment: CDR1 SGHRS and CDR2 YFSETQ. The CDR3 has 14 residues. In DNA form, the CDR3 reads TGCGCCAGCACGGGGACAGGGGCTTACAATGAGCAGTTCTTC. It is translated as CASTGTGAYNEQFF.

The chain couples TRBV19 to TRBJ1-2, with a possible D match to TRBD1 (5 bases). CDR3 length equals 13 residues. CDR1 and CDR2 from the germline V gene are LNHDA and SQIVND (reference sequence). V lost 4 bases, J lost 8 bases, and 14 bases lay in between. The CDR3 nucleotides are TGTGCCAGTAGTACAATGGGGCTGGGGGGCTACACCTTC. It specifies CASSTMGLGGYTF. Filled out from reference TRBV19 and TRBJ1-2, the complete variable domain reads DGGITQSPKYLFRKEGQNVTLSCEQNLNHDAMYWYRQDPGQGLRLIYYSQIVNDFQKGDIAEGYSVSREKKESFPLTVTSAQKNPTAFYLCASSTMGLGGYTFGSGTRLTVV.

This clone was counted between two and nine times. The CDR3 DNA follows: TGTGCCAGCAGTTTATGGCGGGGACAGGGATTGTACGAGCAGTACTTC. This translates into CASSLWRGQGLYEQYF. The chain joins TRBV28 to TRBJ2-7, with 9 nucleotides matching TRBD1. The trim removed 0 bases at V and 4 bases at J, leaving 7 bases unmatched. This CDR3 is 16 amino acids long. Looked up from germline, CDR1 is MDHEN and CDR2 is SYDVKM. Drawing the rest from reference TRBV28 and TRBJ2-7, the complete variable domain is DVKVTQSSRYLVKRTGEKVFLECVQDMDHENMFWYRQDPGLGLRLIYFSYDVKMKEKGDIPEGYSVSREKKERFSLILESASTNQTSMYLCASSLWRGQGLYEQYFGPGTRLTVT.

The genes are TRBV27 and TRBJ2-2, with 7 bases that match TRBD2. The V and J ends lost 1 base and 1 base, in that order; junction bases with no gene match: 3. The CDR3 has 16 amino acids. Germline V gene data show CDR1 as MNHEY and CDR2 as SMNVEV (reference sequence). CDR3 sequence (DNA): TGTGCCAGCAGTTTATTCTGGGGGGGGAACACCGGGGAGCTGTTTTTT. It codes for CASSLFWGGNTGELFF.

This clone appeared once. The genes are TRBV11-3 and TRBJ2-1; 7 nucleotides match TRBD2. The V gene's germline CDR1 is SGHNT and CDR2 YENEEA. This CDR3 comprises 15 residues. V trimming: 4 bases; J trimming: 3 bases; junction bases outside the gene matches: 6. As DNA, the CDR3 is TGTGCCAGCAGCTCAGCCAGCGGGAACTACAATGAGCAGTTCTTC. This gives the protein CASSSASGNYNEQFF. The variable domain in full, with the rest retrieved from reference TRBV11-3 and TRBJ2-1, is EAGVVQSPRYKIIEKKQPVAFWCNPISGHNTLYWYLQNLGQGPELLIRYENEEAVDDSQLPKDRFSAERLKGVDSTLKIQPAELGDSAVYLCASSSASGNYNEQFFGPGTRLTVL.

This sequence joins TRBV4-3 and TRBJ1-1; 7 nucleotides line up with TRBD1. The junction had 10 bases not matched to a gene; V was cut back by 4 bases and J by 5 bases. CDR1 LGHNA and CDR2 YSLEER come from the germline V gene. This CDR3 spans 15 amino acids. CDR3 DNA: TGCGCCAGCAGCCCGGATCTCCCGACAGGGACTGAAGCTTTCTTT. Its protein product is CASSPDLPTGTEAFF.

The chain couples TRBV20-1 to TRBJ1-4; the D gene is possibly TRBD1 (5 bases). Germline V gene data show CDR1 as DFQATT and CDR2 as SNEGSKA (reference sequence). The germline V and J ends were trimmed by 5 bases and 4 bases, with 5 bases remaining between them. This CDR3 is 11 amino acids long. CDR3 loop: CSAQGNEKLFF. Written as DNA, the CDR3 is TGCAGTGCTCAGGGTAATGAAAAACTGTTTTTT.

As concerns this clone: This could be a read error, since a much larger clone is one nucleotide away. The chain combines TRBV4-2 with TRBJ1-4; D not resolved. Germline V gene lookup returns CDR1 LGHNA and CDR2 YNFKEQ. The CDR3 is 11 residues long. The V end was cut by 6 bases, the J end by 4 bases, with 3 bases between. CDR3 sequence: CASRLNEKLFF. Written as DNA, the CDR3 is TGTGCCAGCAGACTTAATGAAAAACTGTTTTTT.

CDR3 protein: CASSQGYNGYTF. Written as DNA, the CDR3 is TGTGCCAGCTCCCAGGGGTATAATGGCTACACCTTC. The chain couples TRBV11-2 to TRBJ1-2, with a possible D match to TRBD1 (6 bases). V lost 8 bases and J lost 6, with 13 bases in between. From germline, CDR1 is SGHAT and CDR2 FQNNGV. The CDR3 has 12 residues.

The V gene is TRBV28, the J gene TRBJ1-1, with 8 bases fitting TRBD1. Losses at the gene ends were 8 bases for V and 4 bases for J; bases not matched to a gene: 6. Germline CDR1 is MDHEN and CDR2 is SYDVKM. CDR3 length: 13 amino acids. CDR3 coding DNA: TGTGCCAGCTGGAGAGACAGGGGCACTGAAGCTTTCTTT. Amino acids: CASWRDRGTEAFF.

The chain joins TRBV18 to TRBJ1-2; 10 bases line up with TRBD1. The V gene end was trimmed by 1 base and the J gene end by 3 bases; junction bases not matched to a gene: 2. The CDR3 loop spans 15 amino acids. The germline gives CDR1 KGHSH, CDR2 LQKENI. This CDR3 reads CASSPLGQGDYGYTF. Here the CDR3 DNA reads TGTGCCAGCTCACCACTAGGACAGGGGGACTATGGCTACACCTTC.

The genes are TRBV4-3 and TRBJ2-2, with no clear D. This CDR3 region has 13 residues. Germline lookup yields CDR1 LGHNA and CDR2 YSLEER. The ends were cut back, 0 bases at V and 7 bases at J, with 6 bases in the middle. CDR3 loop: CASSQDTDGELFF. The CDR3 nucleotides read TGCGCCAGCAGCCAAGATACTGACGGGGAGCTGTTTTTT.

This clone came up a few times. This rearrangement joins TRBV18 to TRBJ1-3; no clear D. The CDR3 length is 12 residues. Trimming removed 2 bases from V and 8 bases from J, with 7 bases in between. The germline V gene has CDR1 KGHSH and CDR2 LQKENI. The CDR3, as DNA: TGTGCCAGCTCACCAGCGGGCGACACCATATATTTT. It codes for CASSPAGDTIYF. Full variable domain (missing parts from reference TRBV18 and TRBJ1-3): NAGVMQNPRHLVRRRGQEARLRCSPMKGHSHVYWYRQLPEEGLKFMVYLQKENIIDESGMPKERFSAEFPKEGPSILRIQQVVRGDSAAYFCASSPAGDTIYFGEGSWLTVV.